The 24 T cell receptor beta chains given below trace back to one sample, sequenced in a study of Ad26.COV2.S vaccination and SARS-CoV-2 variants. Assay used: immunoSEQ multiplex PCR; TCRdb lists only in-frame clones, some missing. The table includes around 450,000 clones, 80% to 90% detected once. Treatment: about 20 received Ad26.COV2.S at low or high dose, single or two shots; about 5 received placebo; per-sample allocation not given. On day 63 after the first injection, vaccine and placebo recipients gave samples. Sequenced material: peripheral blood, taken in a trial of Ad26.COV2.S vaccine versus placebo. These TCRs come from a person aged 18-60 years who received the Ad26.COV2.S COVID-19 vaccine or a placebo.

The rearrangement joins TRBV3-1 (or the pseudogene TRBV3-2) to TRBJ2-2, with D perhaps assigned TRBD1 or TRBD2 (6 bases each). CDR1 and CDR2 from the germline V gene are LGHDT and YNNKEL (reference sequence). CDR3 size: 13 residues. V shed 4 bases and J shed 9 bases, with 12 bases lying between them. CDR3 in amino acids: CASSLGGERELFF. CDR3 DNA: TGTGCCAGCAGCCTCGGGGGCGAGCGGGAGCTGTTTTTT.

The chain has TRBV7-6 and TRBJ1-1, with D perhaps matching TRBD1 (6 bases). Trimming shortened V by 1 base and J by 3 bases, and 9 bases separated the two germline ends. Germline V lookup: CDR1 SGHVS, CDR2 FNYEAQ. CDR3 length equals 14 residues. The CDR3 DNA is TGTGCCAGCAGCTTAGTGGGGGGCGACACTGAAGCTTTCTTT. This encodes CASSLVGGDTEAFF.

The chain links TRBV2 to TRBJ2-6; the D call may be TRBD1 or TRBD2 (5 bases each). Deletions cut 4 bases from V and 4 bases from J, with 8 bases between. Per germline, CDR1 SNHLY and CDR2 FYNNEI. The CDR3 extends over 14 amino acids. The CDR3 sequence is CASSGDRGANVLTF. CDR3 coding DNA: TGTGCCAGCAGTGGGGACCGGGGGGCCAACGTCCTGACTTTC.

The chain has TRBV30 and TRBJ1-1, with 7 positions matching TRBD1. CDR1 is GTSNPN and CDR2 is SVGIG in the germline V gene (reference sequence). The CDR3 runs 15 residues. With 4 bases clipped from V and 5 bases from J, the junction kept 13 bases outside the gene matches. The CDR3 DNA is TGTGCCTGGAAATTAGCAGGGGGGAAGAGGACTGAAGCTTTCTTT. It translates to CAWKLAGGKRTEAFF.

The chain combines TRBV7-2 with TRBJ1-1; D call uncertain. Deletions cut 8 bases from V and 0 bases from J, with 10 bases between. This CDR3 has 13 amino acids. From germline, CDR1 is SGHTA and CDR2 FQGNSA. DNA for the CDR3: TGTGCCAGCGAGAAGAATATGAACACTGAAGCTTTCTTT. Encoded protein: CASEKNMNTEAFF.

This clone was picked up a small number of times. The rearrangement links TRBV24-1 to TRBJ1-5, with TRBD1 as a possible D gene (5 bases). Deletions cut 8 bases from V and 6 bases from J, with 16 bases between. Per the germline V gene, CDR1 is KGHDR and CDR2 is SFDVKD. The CDR3 length is 14 residues. The CDR3 spells CATIPGWGSQPQHF. The CDR3 DNA follows: TGTGCCACCATACCTGGGTGGGGCAGTCAGCCCCAGCATTTT.

Points on this clone: Other nucleotide sequences in the sample specify the same CDR3. This chain uses TRBV3-1 (or the pseudogene TRBV3-2) with TRBJ2-1; D remains ambiguous. V lost 4 bases, J lost 4 bases, and 8 bases lay in between. The germline V gene has CDR1 LGHDT and CDR2 YNNKEL (reference sequence). The CDR3 has 13 residues. The CDR3 nucleotides read TGTGCCAGCAGCCGAGGCGGTTACAATGAGCAGTTCTTC. It yields the protein CASSRGGYNEQFF.

This chain uses TRBV19 with TRBJ2-3; D is unresolved. This CDR3 comprises 14 residues. Germline V lookup: CDR1 LNHDA, CDR2 SQIVND (reference sequence). Trimming left V 5 bases short and J 1 base short, with 10 bases between. The CDR3 DNA reads as TGTGCCAGTAGTCTACGGGTCGGCACAGATACGCAGTATTTT. Amino acids: CASSLRVGTDTQYF. The full variable domain, rest sourced from reference TRBV19 and TRBJ2-3, is DGGITQSPKYLFRKEGQNVTLSCEQNLNHDAMYWYRQDPGQGLRLIYYSQIVNDFQKGDIAEGYSVSREKKESFPLTVTSAQKNPTAFYLCASSLRVGTDTQYFGPGTRLTVL.

This clone was seen a single time. The chain joins TRBV6-5 to TRBJ1-3; tentatively, D is TRBD1 (5 bases). The V end lost 6 bases, the J end lost 16 bases, and 22 bases lay between the germline ends. CDR1 and CDR2 from the germline V gene are MNHEY and SVGAGI. This CDR3 comprises 13 residues. Here the CDR3 reads CASRREQAGTQYF. DNA for the CDR3: TGTGCCAGCAGGCGGGAACAAGCCGGGACCCAGTATTTT.

The chain combines TRBV28 with TRBJ2-5; D unclear. The CDR3 contains 11 residues. Germline CDR1 is MDHEN and CDR2 is SYDVKM. V shed 5 bases and J shed 5 bases, with 6 bases lying between them. The CDR3 is CASSHRETQYF. As DNA, the CDR3 is TGTGCCAGCAGTCACCGGGAGACCCAGTACTTC.

The V and J genes are TRBV7-2 and TRBJ1-3, with D possibly being TRBD1 (5 bases). The CDR3 extends over 14 amino acids. V was trimmed by 3 bases and J by 7 bases, leaving 13 bases between them. Germline V gene sequence: CDR1 SGHTA, CDR2 FQGNSA. The CDR3 region has the DNA TGTGCCAGCAGCTTTGGTCAGGGCGCGAACACCATATATTTT. Translation gives CASSFGQGANTIYF.

The chain links TRBV28 to TRBJ1-3, with D hard to call. The CDR3 extends over 11 amino acids. Deletions cut 3 bases from V and 8 bases from J, with 5 bases between. Germline lookup yields CDR1 MDHEN and CDR2 SYDVKM. The CDR3 region has the DNA TGTGCCAGCAGTTTCGTTCACACCATATATTTT. Protein sequence: CASSFVHTIYF.

This rearrangement joins TRBV24-1 to TRBJ1-5; 10 bases align to TRBD1. CDR1 KGHDR and CDR2 SFDVKD come from the germline V gene. The CDR3 runs to 18 residues. V shed 2 bases and J 3 bases; nucleotides not matched to a gene: 9. This CDR3 reads CATSDSRTGGKSNQPQHF. The CDR3 nucleotides are TGTGCCACCAGTGATTCCCGGACAGGGGGAAAGTCCAATCAGCCCCAGCATTTT.

This chain connects TRBV29-1 to TRBJ2-1; D perhaps matches TRBD2 (7 bases). The CDR3 is made up of 15 amino acids. Germline CDR1 and CDR2: SQVTM and ANQGSEA. The V end lost 7 bases, the J end lost 1 base, and 17 bases lay between the germline ends. The CDR3 coding sequence is TGCAGCGCGAGAGAGGGGGGGGGTTCCTACAATGAGCAGTTCTTC. It codes for CSAREGGGSYNEQFF.

The rearrangement joins TRBV18 to TRBJ2-7; 10 positions match TRBD2. CDR1 and CDR2 (germline): KGHSH, LQKENI. The CDR3 extends over 14 amino acids. With V trimmed by 0 bases and J by 6 bases, 2 bases remained unmatched. The CDR3 region is CASSPPASGGEQYF. The CDR3 DNA reads as TGTGCCAGCTCACCACCGGCTAGCGGGGGCGAGCAGTACTTC.

V gene TRBV7-9 combines with J gene TRBJ2-3, with D perhaps matching TRBD1 (6 bases). With 1 base removed from V and 2 bases from J, the gap between germline ends came to 10 bases. CDR3 length: 15 amino acids. CDR1 is SEHNR, CDR2 FQNEAQ, per germline (reference sequence). CDR3 bases: TGTGCCAGCAGCTTAGGGAGGACAGTCACAGATACGCAGTATTTT. Translating it yields CASSLGRTVTDTQYF.

The chain joins TRBV14 to TRBJ2-3, with 8 bases lining up with TRBD2. CDR3 size: 18 residues. Germline assignment: CDR1 SGHDN and CDR2 FVKESK. J lost 2 bases, V lost 0 bases, and 10 bases had no gene match. CDR3 bases: TGTGCCAGCAGCCAAGAGTCGTTGCGGGGGGCTAACACAGATACGCAGTATTTT. As protein: CASSQESLRGANTDTQYF.

The rearrangement joins TRBV7-9 to TRBJ2-4; 7 nucleotides agree with TRBD2. This CDR3 has 18 amino acids. V was pared by 5 bases and J by 3 bases, with 16 bases of the junction left unmatched. The germline V gene encodes CDR1 SEHNR and CDR2 FQNEAQ (reference sequence). The CDR3 DNA reads TGTGCCAGCAGCCTCGTAATAGCGGGCGTCAGGATCAAAAACATTCAGTACTTC. Protein sequence: CASSLVIAGVRIKNIQYF.

This chain connects TRBV19 to TRBJ1-2; possible D gene TRBD1, 6 bases. From germline, CDR1 is LNHDA and CDR2 SQIVND (reference sequence). V was shortened by 4 bases and J by 0 bases, with 18 bases between the two germline ends. The CDR3 extends over 17 amino acids. The CDR3 spells CASSTPGETGANYGYTF. The CDR3 DNA is TGTGCCAGTAGTACCCCCGGCGAGACAGGAGCTAACTATGGCTACACCTTC.

The V and J genes are TRBV6-5 and TRBJ2-7, with D possibly matching TRBD2 (7 bases). V was clipped by 0 bases and J by 4 bases, with 13 bases between them. The germline CDR1 and CDR2 sequences are MNHEY and SVGAGI. CDR3 length equals 15 residues. The CDR3 DNA is TGTGCCAGCAGTTACTCGGTCGGGGGGCTTTACGAGCAGTACTTC. Translated, it gives CASSYSVGGLYEQYF.

This clone was observed at least ten times. The chain employs TRBV30 and TRBJ2-5; D is perhaps TRBD2 (6 bases). Germline CDR1 reads GTSNPN; CDR2 reads SVGIG (reference sequence). The CDR3 extends over 14 amino acids. Trimming removed 7 bases at V and 2 bases at J, with 17 bases between. Written as DNA, the CDR3 is TGTGCCTTCGGACTATCCCCCGTTCAAGAGACCCAGTACTTC. Translated: CAFGLSPVQETQYF.

Comment on this clone: The same CDR3 also results from other DNA sequences found in this sample. This sequence joins TRBV18 and TRBJ1-1; D uncertain. Germline CDR1 and CDR2: KGHSH and LQKENI. The CDR3 extends over 13 amino acids. The germline V and J ends were trimmed by 3 bases and 3 bases, with 8 bases remaining between them. CDR3 sequence (DNA): TGTGCCAGCTCACCTGCGGGAGACACTGAAGCTTTCTTT. Protein sequence: CASSPAGDTEAFF. Filled out from reference TRBV18 and TRBJ1-1, the complete variable domain reads NAGVMQNPRHLVRRRGQEARLRCSPMKGHSHVYWYRQLPEEGLKFMVYLQKENIIDESGMPKERFSAEFPKEGPSILRIQQVVRGDSAAYFCASSPAGDTEAFFGQGTRLTVV.

The chain uses TRBV28 and TRBJ2-3; D is perhaps TRBD1 (6 bases). Between the trimmed V and J ends, which lost 2 bases and 4 bases, there was a span of 13 bases. The CDR3 length is 15 residues. Germline CDR1 reads MDHEN; CDR2 reads SYDVKM. The CDR3 reads CASSLPGERSDTQYF. The CDR3 DNA reads TGTGCCAGCAGTTTACCAGGGGAACGTTCAGATACGCAGTATTTT.

The CDR3 sequence: CASSAAGGYEQYF. The CDR3, as DNA: TGTGCCAGCAGCGCCGCGGGGGGTTACGAGCAGTACTTC. The chain recombines TRBV9 with TRBJ2-7; TRBD2 aligns across 8 bases. Germline lookup yields CDR1 SGDLS and CDR2 YYNGEE. V shed 3 bases and J 4 bases; nucleotides not matched to a gene: 3. This CDR3 has 13 residues.